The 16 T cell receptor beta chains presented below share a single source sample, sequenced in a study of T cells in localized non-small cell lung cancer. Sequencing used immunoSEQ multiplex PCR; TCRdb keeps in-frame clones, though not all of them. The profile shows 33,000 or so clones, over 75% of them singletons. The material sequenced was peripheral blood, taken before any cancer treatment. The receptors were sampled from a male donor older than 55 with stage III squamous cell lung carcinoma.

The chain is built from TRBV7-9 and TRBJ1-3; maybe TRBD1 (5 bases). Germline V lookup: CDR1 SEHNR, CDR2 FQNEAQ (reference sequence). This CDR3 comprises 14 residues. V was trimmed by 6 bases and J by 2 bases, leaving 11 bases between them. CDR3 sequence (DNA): TGTGCCAGCAGATTAAAGGGGCCTGGAAACACCATATATTTT. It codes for CASRLKGPGNTIYF. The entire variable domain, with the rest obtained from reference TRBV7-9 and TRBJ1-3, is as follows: DTGVSQNPRHKITKRGQNVTFRCDPISEHNRLYWYRQTLGQGPEFLTYFQNEAQLEKSRLLSDRFSAERPKGSFSTLEIQRTEQGDSAMYLCASRLKGPGNTIYFGEGSWLTVV.

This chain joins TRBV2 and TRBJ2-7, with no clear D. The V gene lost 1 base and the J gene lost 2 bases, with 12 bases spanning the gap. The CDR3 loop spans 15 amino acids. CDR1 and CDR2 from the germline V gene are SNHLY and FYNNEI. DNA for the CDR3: TGTGCCAGCAGTGAAGGGCCTGGGAACACCTACGAGCAGTACTTC. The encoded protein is CASSEGPGNTYEQYF.

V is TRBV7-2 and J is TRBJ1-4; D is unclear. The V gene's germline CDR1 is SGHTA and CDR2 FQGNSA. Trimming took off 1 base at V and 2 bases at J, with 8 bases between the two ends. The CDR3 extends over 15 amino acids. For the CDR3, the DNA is TGTGCCAGCAGCTTAGTGGGGAGGACTAATGAAAAACTGTTTTTT. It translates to CASSLVGRTNEKLFF.

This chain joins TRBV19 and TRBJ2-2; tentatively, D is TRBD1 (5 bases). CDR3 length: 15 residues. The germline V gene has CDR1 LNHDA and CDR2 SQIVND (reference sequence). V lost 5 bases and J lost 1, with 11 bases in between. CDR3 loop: CASSGPRENTGELFF. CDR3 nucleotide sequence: TGTGCCAGTAGTGGCCCCAGGGAGAACACCGGGGAGCTGTTTTTT.

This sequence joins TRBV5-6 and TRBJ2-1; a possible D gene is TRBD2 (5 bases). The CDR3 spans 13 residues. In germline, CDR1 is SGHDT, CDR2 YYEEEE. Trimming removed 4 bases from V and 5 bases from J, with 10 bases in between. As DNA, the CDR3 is TGTGCCAGCAGCAGGCGGGTCCACAATGAGCAGTTCTTC. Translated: CASSRRVHNEQFF.

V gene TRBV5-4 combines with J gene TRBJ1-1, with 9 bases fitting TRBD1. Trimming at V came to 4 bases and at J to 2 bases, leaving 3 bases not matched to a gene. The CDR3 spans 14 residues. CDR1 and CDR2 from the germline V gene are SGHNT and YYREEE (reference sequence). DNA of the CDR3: TGTGCCAGCAGCCGGGGACAGGGAAACACTGAAGCTTTCTTT. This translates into CASSRGQGNTEAFF.

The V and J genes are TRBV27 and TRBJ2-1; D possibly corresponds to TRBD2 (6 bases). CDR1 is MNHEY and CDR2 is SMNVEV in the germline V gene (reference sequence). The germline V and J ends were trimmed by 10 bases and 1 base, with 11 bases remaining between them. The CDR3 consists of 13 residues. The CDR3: CATLALSYNEQFF. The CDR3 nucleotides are TGTGCCACGCTAGCGCTGTCCTACAATGAGCAGTTCTTC.

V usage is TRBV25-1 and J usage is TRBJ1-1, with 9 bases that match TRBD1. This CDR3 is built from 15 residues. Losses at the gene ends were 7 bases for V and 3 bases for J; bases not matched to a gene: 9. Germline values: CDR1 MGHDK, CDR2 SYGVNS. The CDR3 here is CASTRTGARDTEAFF. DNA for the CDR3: TGTGCCAGCACCCGGACAGGGGCGCGTGACACTGAAGCTTTCTTT.

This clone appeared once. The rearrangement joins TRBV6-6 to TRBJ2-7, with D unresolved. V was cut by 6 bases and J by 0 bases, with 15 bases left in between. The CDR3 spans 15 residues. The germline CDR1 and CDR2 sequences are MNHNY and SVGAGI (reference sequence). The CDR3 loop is CASSRPSSSSYEQYF. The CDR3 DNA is TGTGCCAGCAGCCGCCCGAGTTCCAGCTCCTACGAGCAGTACTTC.

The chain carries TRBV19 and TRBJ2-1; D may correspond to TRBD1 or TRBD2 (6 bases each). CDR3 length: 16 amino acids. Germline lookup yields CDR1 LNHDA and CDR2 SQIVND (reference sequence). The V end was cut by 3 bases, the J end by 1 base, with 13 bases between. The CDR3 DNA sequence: TGTGCCAGTAGTATGAGTGGGGGGCGGTCCTACAATGAGCAGTTCTTC. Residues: CASSMSGGRSYNEQFF.

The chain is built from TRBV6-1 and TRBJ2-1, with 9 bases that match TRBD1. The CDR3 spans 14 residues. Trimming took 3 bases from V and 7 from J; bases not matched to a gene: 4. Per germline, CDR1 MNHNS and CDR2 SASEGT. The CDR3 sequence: CASSDDGQGNEQFF. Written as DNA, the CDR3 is TGTGCCAGCAGTGACGATGGACAGGGGAATGAGCAGTTCTTC.

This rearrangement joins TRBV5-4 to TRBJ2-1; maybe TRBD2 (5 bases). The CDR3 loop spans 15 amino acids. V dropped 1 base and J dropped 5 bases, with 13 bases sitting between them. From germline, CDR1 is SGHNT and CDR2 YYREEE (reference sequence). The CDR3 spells CASSLLARSDNEQFF. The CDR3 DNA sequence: TGTGCCAGCAGCTTGTTAGCGAGATCAGACAATGAGCAGTTCTTC.

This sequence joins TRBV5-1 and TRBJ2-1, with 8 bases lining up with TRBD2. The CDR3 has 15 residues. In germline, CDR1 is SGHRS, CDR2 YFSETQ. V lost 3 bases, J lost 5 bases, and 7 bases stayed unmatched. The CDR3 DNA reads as TGCGCCAGCAGCTCCGAGCGGGAGATACACAATGAGCAGTTCTTC. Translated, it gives CASSSEREIHNEQFF.

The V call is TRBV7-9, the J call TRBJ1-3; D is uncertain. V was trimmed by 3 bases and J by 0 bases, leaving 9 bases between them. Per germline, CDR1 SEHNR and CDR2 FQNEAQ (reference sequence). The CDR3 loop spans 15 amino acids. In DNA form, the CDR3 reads TGTGCCAGCAGCTTTGCGGGCCCCTCTGGAAACACCATATATTTT. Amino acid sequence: CASSFAGPSGNTIYF. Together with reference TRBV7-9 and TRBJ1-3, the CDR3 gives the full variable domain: DTGVSQNPRHKITKRGQNVTFRCDPISEHNRLYWYRQTLGQGPEFLTYFQNEAQLEKSRLLSDRFSAERPKGSFSTLEIQRTEQGDSAMYLCASSFAGPSGNTIYFGEGSWLTVV.

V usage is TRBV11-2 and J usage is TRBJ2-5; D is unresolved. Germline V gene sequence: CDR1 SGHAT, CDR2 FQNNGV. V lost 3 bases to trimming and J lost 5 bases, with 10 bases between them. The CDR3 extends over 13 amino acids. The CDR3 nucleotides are TGTGCCAGCAGCTTCGAAGCTGCGGAGACCCAGTACTTC. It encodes CASSFEAAETQYF.

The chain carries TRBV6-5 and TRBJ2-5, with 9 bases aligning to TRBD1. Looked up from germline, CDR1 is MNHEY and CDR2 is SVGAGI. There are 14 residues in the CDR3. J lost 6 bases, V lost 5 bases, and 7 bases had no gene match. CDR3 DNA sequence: TGTGCCAGCAGTCCTCCGGGACAGGGACAGACCCAGTACTTC. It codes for CASSPPGQGQTQYF.